Listed below are T cell receptor beta chains from one sample, sequenced in a study of blood T cell repertoires in COVID-19. The protocol was immunoSEQ multiplex PCR, while the TCRdb copy is restricted to in-frame clones and leaves out a portion. Of some 100,000 clones listed, 80% to 90% are singletons. Sequencing was carried out using PBMCs or T cells enriched from blood (not recorded which). The receptors come from a woman aged 45-65 years who had recovered from COVID-19. CDR3s include the opening cysteine and the closing phenylalanine or tryptophan. D genes are given only for firm matches. Clone size is stated in some rows and not others, as once, few, many or a class when expanded.

TRBJ1-5 | TRBD1 | TRBV5-6 | NA | CASSFQGAQQQPQHF | TGTGCCAGCAGCTTTCAGGGGGCGCAACAGCAGCCCCAGCATTTT
TRBJ1-5 | NA | TRBV12-1 | NA | CASSRGSNNQPQHF | TGTGCCAGCTCCAGGGGAAGTAATAATCAGCCCCAGCATTTT
TRBJ1-1 | NA | TRBV28 | NA | CASSRRHLEAFF | TGTGCCAGCAGCCGCCGACACCTTGAAGCTTTCTTT
TRBJ2-7 | TRBD1 | TRBV30 | once | CAWSLQGARYEQYF | TGTGCCTGGAGTCTACAGGGGGCAAGATACGAGCAGTACTTC
TRBJ1-4 | NA | TRBV11-2 | NA | CASSRDSPGEKLFF | TGTGCCAGCAGCCGAGACAGCCCGGGTGAAAAACTGTTTTTT
TRBJ2-3 | NA | TRBV28 | NA | CASSLPGLGNTDTQYF | TGTGCCAGCAGTCTGCCGGGACTGGGGAACACAGATACGCAGTATTTT
TRBJ1-4 | TRBD1 | TRBV9 | NA | CASSVAGTGSEKLFF | TGTGCCAGCAGCGTAGCGGGGACAGGGAGTGAAAAACTGTTTTTT
TRBJ2-3 | TRBD2 | TRBV5-6 | NA | CASSPGLRGAVVTQYF | TGTGCCAGCAGCCCGGGCTTGCGGGGGGCCGTTGTTACGCAGTATTTT
TRBJ1-5 | TRBD1 | TRBV19 | NA | CASLGQGQNQPQHF | TGTGCCAGTCTTGGACAGGGTCAAAATCAGCCCCAGCATTTT
TRBJ2-1 | NA | TRBV7-7 | NA | CASSLDHSGANEQFF | TGTGCCAGCAGCTTAGACCATTCAGGGGCGAATGAGCAGTTCTTC
TRBJ2-2 | TRBD2 | TRBV7-6 | once | CASSSTSGRNVGELFF | TGTGCCAGCAGCTCAACTAGCGGGAGAAATGTCGGGGAGCTGTTTTTT
TRBJ2-3 | NA | TRBV7-3 | NA | CASSPQEGADTQYF | TGTGCCAGCAGCCCCCAAGAAGGAGCGGATACGCAGTATTTT
TRBJ2-7 | NA | TRBV6-5 | NA | CASRNPMTESSEQYF | TGTGCCAGCAGGAACCCGATGACAGAGAGCTCCGAGCAGTACTTC
TRBJ1-2 | NA | TRBV24-1 | NA | CATSPSGGPNYGYTF | TGTGCCACCAGTCCCTCGGGGGGACCTAACTATGGCTACACCTTC
TRBJ2-7 | TRBD2 | TRBV12-5 | NA | CASGFRSAGGEYEQYF | TGTGCTAGTGGCTTCAGGTCCGCGGGGGGTGAGTACGAGCAGTACTTC
TRBJ2-5 | TRBD1 | TRBV29-1 | NA | CSSYRGPQETQYF | TGCAGCTCTTACAGGGGGCCCCAAGAGACCCAGTACTTC
TRBJ2-5 | NA | TRBV19 | NA | CATRNAGSGGYQETQYF | TGTGCCACCAGAAACGCGGGTAGCGGAGGCTACCAAGAGACCCAGTACTTC
TRBJ1-2 | TRBD1 | TRBV12-3/TRBV12-4 | once | CALRDRVGGYTF | TGTGCCCTACGTGACAGGGTCGGGGGCTACACCTTC